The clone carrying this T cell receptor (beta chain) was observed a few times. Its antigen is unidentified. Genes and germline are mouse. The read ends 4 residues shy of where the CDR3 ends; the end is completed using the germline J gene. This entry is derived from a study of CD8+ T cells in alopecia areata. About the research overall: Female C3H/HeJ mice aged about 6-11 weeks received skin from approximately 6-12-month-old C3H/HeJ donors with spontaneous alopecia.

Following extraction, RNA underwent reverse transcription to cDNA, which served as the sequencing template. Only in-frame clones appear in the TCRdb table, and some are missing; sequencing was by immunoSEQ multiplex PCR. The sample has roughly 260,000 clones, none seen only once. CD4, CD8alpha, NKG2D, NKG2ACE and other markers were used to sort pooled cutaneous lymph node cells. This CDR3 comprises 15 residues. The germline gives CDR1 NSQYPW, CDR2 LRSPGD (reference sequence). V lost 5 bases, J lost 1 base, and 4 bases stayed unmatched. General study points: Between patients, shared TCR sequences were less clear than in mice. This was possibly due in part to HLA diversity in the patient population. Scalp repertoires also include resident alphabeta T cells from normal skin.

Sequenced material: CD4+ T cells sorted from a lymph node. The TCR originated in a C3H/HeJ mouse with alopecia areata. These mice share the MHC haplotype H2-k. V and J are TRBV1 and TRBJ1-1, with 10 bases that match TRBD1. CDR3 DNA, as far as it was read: TGCACCTGCAGTACCGGGACAGGGGCGAACACA. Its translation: CTCSTGTGANT. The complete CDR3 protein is CTCSTGTGANTEVFF.